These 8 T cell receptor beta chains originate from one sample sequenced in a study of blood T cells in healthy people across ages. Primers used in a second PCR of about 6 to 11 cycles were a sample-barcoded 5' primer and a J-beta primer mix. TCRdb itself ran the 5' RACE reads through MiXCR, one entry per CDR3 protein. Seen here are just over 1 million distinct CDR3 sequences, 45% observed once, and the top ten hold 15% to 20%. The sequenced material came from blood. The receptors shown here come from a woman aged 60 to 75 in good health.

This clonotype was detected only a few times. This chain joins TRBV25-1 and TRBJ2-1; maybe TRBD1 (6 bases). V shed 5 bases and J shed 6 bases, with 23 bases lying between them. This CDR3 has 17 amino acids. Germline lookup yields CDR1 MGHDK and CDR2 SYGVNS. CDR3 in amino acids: CASSRSFGTRRFNEQFF. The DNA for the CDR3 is TGTGCCAGCAGTAGGTCTTTTGGGACAAGGCGCTTCAATGAGCAGTTCTTC. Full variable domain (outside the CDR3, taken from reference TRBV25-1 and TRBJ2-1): EADIYQTPRYLVIGTGKKITLECSQTMGHDKMYWYQQDPGMELHLIHYSYGVNSTEKGDLSSESTVSRIRTEHFPLTLESARPSHTSQYLCASSRSFGTRRFNEQFFGPGTRLTVL.

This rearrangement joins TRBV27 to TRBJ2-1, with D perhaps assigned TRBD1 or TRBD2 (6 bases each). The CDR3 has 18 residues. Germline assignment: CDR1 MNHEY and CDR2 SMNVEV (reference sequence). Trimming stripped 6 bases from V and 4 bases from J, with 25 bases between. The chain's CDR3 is CASRGDDRPGARYNEQFF. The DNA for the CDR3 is TGTGCCAGCAGGGGGGACGATCGGCCGGGGGCACGATACAATGAGCAGTTCTTC.

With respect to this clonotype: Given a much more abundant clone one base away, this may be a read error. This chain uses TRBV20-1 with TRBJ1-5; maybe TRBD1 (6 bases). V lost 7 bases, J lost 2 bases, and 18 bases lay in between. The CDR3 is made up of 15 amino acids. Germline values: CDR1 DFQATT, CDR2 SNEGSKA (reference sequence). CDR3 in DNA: TGCAGTGTTGGAAGCGGGGGGCGAGGCAATCAGCCCCAGCATTTT. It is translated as CSVGSGGRGNQPQHF.

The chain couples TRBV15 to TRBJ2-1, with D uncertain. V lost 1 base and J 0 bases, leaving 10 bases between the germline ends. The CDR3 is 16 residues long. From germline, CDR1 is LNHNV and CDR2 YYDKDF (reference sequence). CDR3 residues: CATSRVGSSSYNEQFF. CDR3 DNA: TGTGCCACCAGCAGAGTAGGCTCGAGCTCCTACAATGAGCAGTTCTTC.

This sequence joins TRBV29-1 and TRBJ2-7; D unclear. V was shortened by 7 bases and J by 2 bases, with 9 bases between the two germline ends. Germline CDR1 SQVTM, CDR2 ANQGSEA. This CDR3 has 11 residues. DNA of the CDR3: TGCAGCGGTGGCGTAACCTACGAGCAGTACTTC. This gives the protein CSGGVTYEQYF.

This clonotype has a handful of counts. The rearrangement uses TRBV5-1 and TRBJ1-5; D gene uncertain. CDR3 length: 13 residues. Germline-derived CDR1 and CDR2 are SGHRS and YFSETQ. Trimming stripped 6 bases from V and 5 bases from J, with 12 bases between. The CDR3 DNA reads TGCGCCAGCATACGGTGGGGTGATCAGCCCCAGCATTTT. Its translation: CASIRWGDQPQHF.

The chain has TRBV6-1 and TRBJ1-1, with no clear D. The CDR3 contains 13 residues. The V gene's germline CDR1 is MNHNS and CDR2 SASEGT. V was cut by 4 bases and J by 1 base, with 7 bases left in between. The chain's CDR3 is CASSVQRNTEAFF. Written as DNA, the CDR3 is TGTGCCAGCAGTGTGCAAAGGAACACTGAAGCTTTCTTT.

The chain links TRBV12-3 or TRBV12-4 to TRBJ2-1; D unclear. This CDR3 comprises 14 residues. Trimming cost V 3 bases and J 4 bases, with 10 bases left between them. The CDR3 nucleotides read TGTGCCAGCAGTTTGCCGGACGGATACAATGAGCAGTTCTTC. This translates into CASSLPDGYNEQFF.